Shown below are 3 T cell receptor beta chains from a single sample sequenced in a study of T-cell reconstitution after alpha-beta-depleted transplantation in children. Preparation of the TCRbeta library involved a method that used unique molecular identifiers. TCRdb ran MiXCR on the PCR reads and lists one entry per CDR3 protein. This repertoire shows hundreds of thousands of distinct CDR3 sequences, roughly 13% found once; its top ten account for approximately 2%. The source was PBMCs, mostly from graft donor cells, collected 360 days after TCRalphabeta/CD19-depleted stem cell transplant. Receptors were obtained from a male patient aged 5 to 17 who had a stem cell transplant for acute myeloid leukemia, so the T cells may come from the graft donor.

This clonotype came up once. The CDR3 protein is CASSQVVGTGSYEQYF. The CDR3 nucleotides are TGCGCCAGCAGCCAGGTGGTCGGGACAGGCTCCTACGAGCAGTACTTC. This chain joins TRBV4-3 and TRBJ2-7; 8 positions agree with TRBD1. The CDR3 extends over 16 amino acids. The germline V gene encodes CDR1 LGHNA and CDR2 YSLEER. With 3 bases clipped from V and 0 bases from J, the junction kept 7 bases outside the gene matches.

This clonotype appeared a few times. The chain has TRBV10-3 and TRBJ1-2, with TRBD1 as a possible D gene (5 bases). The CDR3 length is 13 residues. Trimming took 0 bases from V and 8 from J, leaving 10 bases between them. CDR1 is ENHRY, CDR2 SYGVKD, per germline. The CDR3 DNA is TGTGCCATCAGTGAGTCTCTGAGGGGCGGCTACACCTTC. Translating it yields CAISESLRGGYTF.

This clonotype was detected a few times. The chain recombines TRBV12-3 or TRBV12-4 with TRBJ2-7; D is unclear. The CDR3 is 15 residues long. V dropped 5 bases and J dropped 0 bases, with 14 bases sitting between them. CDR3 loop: CASSTWAATSYEQYF. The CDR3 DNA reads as TGTGCCAGCAGTACATGGGCAGCGACCTCCTACGAGCAGTACTTC.